These 14 T cell receptor beta chains were all obtained from the same sample, sequenced in a study of T cell changes during pregnancy in multiple sclerosis. Clones were read by immunoSEQ multiplex PCR, and TCRdb kept only the in-frame ones, dropping some. This sample has roughly 52,000 clones, with about 87% found just once. Sequencing used CD4+ T cells from peripheral blood mononuclear cells, obtained in the first trimester of pregnancy. The origin of the receptors is a female donor with multiple sclerosis, enrolled in a pregnancy study.

The V gene is TRBV15, the J gene TRBJ2-7; perhaps TRBD2 as D (5 bases). CDR3 size: 16 residues. Germline assignment: CDR1 LNHNV and CDR2 YYDKDF (reference sequence). Trimming took off 3 bases at V and 0 bases at J, with 15 bases between the two ends. CDR3 sequence: CATSSYLARTSYEQYF. CDR3 nucleotide sequence: TGTGCCACCAGCAGTTACCTAGCCAGGACCTCCTACGAGCAGTACTTC.

This clone was found once. This chain connects TRBV29-1 to TRBJ1-5, with TRBD1 identical over 7 bases. The CDR3 consists of 13 residues. CDR1 is SQVTM and CDR2 is ANQGSEA in the germline V gene. The V gene end was trimmed by 4 bases and the J gene end by 7 bases; junction bases not matched to a gene: 7. CDR3 DNA sequence: TGCAGCGTTGCCCAGGGGGTAGACCAGCCCCAGCATTTT. It is translated as CSVAQGVDQPQHF.

This sequence joins TRBV18 and TRBJ1-1; 8 bases map to TRBD1. J lost 1 base, V lost 4 bases, and 5 bases had no gene match. The CDR3 spans 15 residues. The V gene's germline CDR1 is KGHSH and CDR2 LQKENI. CDR3 nucleotides: TGTGCCAGCTCACTGGCCGGGACAGGGAACACTGAAGCTTTCTTT. Amino acid sequence: CASSLAGTGNTEAFF. The full variable domain, in which reference TRBV18 and TRBJ1-1 provide the parts outside the CDR3, is NAGVMQNPRHLVRRRGQEARLRCSPMKGHSHVYWYRQLPEEGLKFMVYLQKENIIDESGMPKERFSAEFPKEGPSILRIQQVVRGDSAAYFCASSLAGTGNTEAFFGQGTRLTVV.

The V call is TRBV15, the J call TRBJ2-5, with a tentative D call TRBD1 (6 bases). This CDR3 has 13 amino acids. V dropped 3 bases and J dropped 1 base, with 6 bases sitting between them. The germline V gene has CDR1 LNHNV and CDR2 YYDKDF (reference sequence). Here the CDR3 DNA reads TGTGCCACCAGCAGGGACAGCCAAGAGACCCAGTACTTC. Translated: CATSRDSQETQYF.

This clone was picked up one time. V gene TRBV7-6 combines with J gene TRBJ2-7, with 7 positions matching TRBD1. The CDR3 extends over 15 amino acids. V was clipped by 5 bases and J by 6 bases; unmatched bases: 13. The V gene's germline CDR1 is SGHVS and CDR2 FNYEAQ. The CDR3, as DNA: TGTGCCAGCAGCGCAGACAGGGCCCTAAAGCCCGAGCAGTACTTC. Translated: CASSADRALKPEQYF.

This chain uses TRBV15 with TRBJ2-5; TRBD1 is a possible D gene (5 bases). Germline V gives CDR1 LNHNV, CDR2 YYDKDF (reference sequence). This CDR3 has 14 residues. The germline V and J ends were trimmed by 3 bases and 5 bases, with 13 bases remaining between them. For the CDR3, the DNA is TGTGCCACCAGCAGGCCTGGGGCCAGCGAGACCCAGTACTTC. It yields the protein CATSRPGASETQYF.

The rearrangement links TRBV5-1 to TRBJ2-7; TRBD1 aligns across 7 bases. Germline-derived CDR1 and CDR2 are SGHRS and YFSETQ. The CDR3 spans 15 residues. The J segment lost 0 bases and the V segment lost 0 bases, leaving 3 bases of the junction unmatched. CDR3 sequence reads: CASSLGGTVSYEQYF. CDR3 coding DNA: TGCGCCAGCAGCTTGGGGGGGACAGTCTCCTACGAGCAGTACTTC.

This chain connects TRBV5-4 to TRBJ2-3, with TRBD2 matching 7 bases. This CDR3 has 15 residues. V gave up 3 bases and J gave up 8 bases; unmatched junction bases: 12. The V gene's germline CDR1 is SGHNT and CDR2 YYREEE (reference sequence). CDR3 region: CASSSKRDEIITQYF. The CDR3 bases are TGTGCCAGCAGCTCAAAGCGGGACGAGATCATTACGCAGTATTTT.

This clone was found a few times. This chain uses TRBV7-2 with TRBJ2-7, with 15 bases that match TRBD2. The length of the CDR3 is 17 residues. Germline V gene data show CDR1 as SGHTA and CDR2 as FQGNSA. The ends lost 0 bases at V and 3 bases at J; junction bases unmatched: 3. The CDR3 DNA reads as TGTGCCAGCAGCTTAGCCGGGACTAGCGGGGGGTACTACGAGCAGTACTTC. Amino acid sequence: CASSLAGTSGGYYEQYF.

The chain links TRBV5-6 to TRBJ2-1; D uncertain. The CDR3 is 11 residues long. Germline V gene sequence: CDR1 SGHDT, CDR2 YYEEEE. V was clipped by 0 bases and J by 10 bases, with 5 bases between them. The CDR3 DNA follows: TGTGCCAGCAGCTTGGGGCCGGAGCAGTTCTTC. Its translation: CASSLGPEQFF.

The gene calls are TRBV5-1 and TRBJ2-7; 10 bases agree with TRBD2. The trim removed 4 bases at V and 1 base at J, leaving 5 bases unmatched. This CDR3 spans 15 amino acids. Germline V lookup: CDR1 SGHRS, CDR2 YFSETQ. CDR3 protein: CASSTGLAESYEQYF. The CDR3 nucleotides read TGCGCCAGCAGCACAGGACTAGCGGAGTCCTACGAGCAGTACTTC.

This chain uses TRBV28 with TRBJ2-3; 8 nucleotides match TRBD2. J was trimmed by 2 bases and V by 5 bases; bases with no gene match: 9. This CDR3 has 16 amino acids. The germline gives CDR1 MDHEN, CDR2 SYDVKM. This chain's CDR3 is CASSEPGGGSTDTQYF. Here the CDR3 DNA reads TGTGCCAGCAGTGAGCCCGGGGGGGGATCCACAGATACGCAGTATTTT.

The chain is built from TRBV27 and TRBJ2-2; 11 bases line up with TRBD2. J lost 4 bases, V lost 6 bases, and 4 bases had no gene match. CDR1 and CDR2 (germline): MNHEY, SMNVEV (reference sequence). The CDR3 sequence is 15 residues long. DNA of the CDR3: TGTGCCAGCAGAAAGACTAGCGGGACCACCGGGGAGCTGTTTTTT. This encodes CASRKTSGTTGELFF.

The CDR3 nucleotides are TGTGCCGGCGGGGCTGGTAATGAAAAACTGTTTTTT. This translates into CAGGAGNEKLFF. The chain employs TRBV7-9 and TRBJ1-4; possible D gene TRBD1, 5 bases. Germline-derived CDR1 and CDR2 are SEHNR and FQNEAQ (reference sequence). Trimming removed 11 bases from V and 4 bases from J, with 11 bases in between. This CDR3 comprises 12 residues.